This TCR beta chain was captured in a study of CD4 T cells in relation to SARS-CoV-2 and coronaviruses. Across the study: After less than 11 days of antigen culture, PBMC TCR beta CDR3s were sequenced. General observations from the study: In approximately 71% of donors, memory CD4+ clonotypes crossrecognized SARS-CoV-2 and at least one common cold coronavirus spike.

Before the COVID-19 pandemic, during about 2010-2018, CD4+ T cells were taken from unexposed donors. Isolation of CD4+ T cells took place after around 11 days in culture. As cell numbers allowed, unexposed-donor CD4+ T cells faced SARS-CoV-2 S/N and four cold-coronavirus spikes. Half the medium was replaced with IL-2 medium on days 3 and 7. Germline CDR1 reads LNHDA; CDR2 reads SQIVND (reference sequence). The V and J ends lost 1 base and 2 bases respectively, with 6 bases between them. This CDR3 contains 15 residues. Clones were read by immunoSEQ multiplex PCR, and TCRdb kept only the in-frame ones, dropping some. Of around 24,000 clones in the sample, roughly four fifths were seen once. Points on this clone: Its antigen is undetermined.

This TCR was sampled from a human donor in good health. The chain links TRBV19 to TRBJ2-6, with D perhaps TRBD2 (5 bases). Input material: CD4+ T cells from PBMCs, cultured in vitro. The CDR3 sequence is CASSIGGAGANVLTF. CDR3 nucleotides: TGTGCCAGTAGTATAGGGGGAGCTGGGGCCAACGTCCTGACTTTC.